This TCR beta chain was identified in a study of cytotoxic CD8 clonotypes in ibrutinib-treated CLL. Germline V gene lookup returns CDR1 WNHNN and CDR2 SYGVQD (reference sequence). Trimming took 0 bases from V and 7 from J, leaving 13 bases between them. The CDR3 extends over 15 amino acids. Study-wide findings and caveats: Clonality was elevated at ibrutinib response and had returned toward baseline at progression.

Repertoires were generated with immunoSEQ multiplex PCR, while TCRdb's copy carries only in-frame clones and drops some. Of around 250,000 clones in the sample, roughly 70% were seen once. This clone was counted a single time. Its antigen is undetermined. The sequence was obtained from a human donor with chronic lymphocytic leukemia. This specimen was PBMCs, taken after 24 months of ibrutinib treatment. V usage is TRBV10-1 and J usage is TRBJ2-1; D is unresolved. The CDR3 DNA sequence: TGCGCCAGCAGTGAGTCGTCGGAGATTCGAAATGAGCAGTTCTTC. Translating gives CASSESSEIRNEQFF.